This TCR beta chain was identified during a study of blood T cell repertoires in COVID-19. Study details: COVID-19 samples from acute and convalescent phases originated in the United States, Italy and Spain. PBMCs, B-cell-depleted T cells, or T cells provided the cDNA or gDNA that made up the material.

In the authors' workflow: Amplification from reference gene primers served as the basis for estimated nucleated cell counts. The table came from immunoSEQ multiplex PCR; TCRdb's copy has only in-frame clones and leaves some out. D and trimming were read from the DNA, whereas the V and J calls and clone size are those reported in that table. Here the sample spans approximately 45,000 clones, approximately 70% being singletons. Germline V gene sequence: CDR1 SQVTM, CDR2 ANQGSEA. The CDR3 sequence is 12 residues long. Trimming removed 3 bases from V and 3 bases from J; junction bases left unmatched: 2. This receptor was taken from an elderly man with acute or convalescent COVID-19. Sample: peripheral blood. This chain joins TRBV29-1 and TRBJ2-7; 7 bases agree with TRBD2. CDR3 in amino acids: CSVEREGYEQYF. In DNA form, the CDR3 reads TGCAGCGTTGAGAGGGAGGGCTACGAGCAGTACTTC.